A selection of T cell receptor beta chains follows, all from one sample in a study of T cells after posttransplantation cyclophosphamide. Assay used: immunoSEQ multiplex PCR; TCRdb lists only in-frame clones, some missing. The sample shows 25,000 to 30,000 clones, 86% of them seen only once. Specimen: PBMCs. The source of these receptors is a man aged 45-60 years. Each CDR3 is given with its conserved first and last residue. The order of the fields is D gene, V gene, clone size, J gene, CDR3 protein, CDR3 DNA. A D gene is named only where the DNA matches it firmly. Clone size is not always given. Where it is, it says once, few, many or a class for expanded clones.

>TRBD1|TRBV5-4|-|TRBJ1-6
CASSLEQGNSPLHF
TGTGCCAGCAGCTTGGAACAGGGGAATTCACCCCTCCACTTT
>TRBD1|TRBV9|-|TRBJ2-7
CASSVGGQGHYEQYF
TGTGCCAGCAGCGTAGGGGGACAGGGGCATTACGAGCAGTACTTC
>-|TRBV5-5|-|TRBJ1-5
CASSLLLNQPQHF
TGTGCCAGCAGCTTGCTCCTCAATCAGCCCCAGCATTTT
>-|TRBV27|-|TRBJ1-5
CASSSNNQPQHF
TGTGCCAGCAGTTCCAACAATCAGCCCCAGCATTTT
>TRBD2|TRBV5-1|-|TRBJ2-7
CASSSGLAGVNVDYEQYF
TGCGCCAGCAGCTCCGGACTAGCGGGAGTTAATGTGGATTATGAGCAGTACTTC
>-|TRBV5-1|-|TRBJ1-4
CASSLGANEKLFF
TGCGCCAGCAGCTTAGGAGCAAATGAAAAACTGTTTTTT
>TRBD2|TRBV5-6|-|TRBJ2-5
CASSLASGGGTQYF
TGTGCCAGCAGCTTGGCCAGCGGCGGGGGGACCCAGTACTTC
>-|TRBV5-5|-|TRBJ2-1
CASSLRGYSDEQFF
TGTGCCAGCAGCTTGCGAGGGTACAGCGATGAGCAGTTCTTC
>-|TRBV28|once|TRBJ1-1
CASSPLLGHMNTEAFF
TGTGCCAGCAGCCCCTTGCTCGGACACATGAACACTGAAGCTTTCTTT
>-|TRBV7-9|-|TRBJ1-2
CASSFQYGYTF
TGTGCCAGCAGCTTCCAATATGGCTACACCTTC
>TRBD1|TRBV27|-|TRBJ2-1
CASSLRSGTGGGVTEQFF
TGTGCCAGCAGTCTCCGTTCCGGGACAGGGGGCGGAGTGACTGAGCAGTTCTTC
>-|TRBV27|-|TRBJ1-1
CASSSPGLNTEAFF
TGTGCCAGCAGTTCCCCTGGGCTGAACACTGAAGCTTTCTTT
>-|TRBV29-1|-|TRBJ2-1
CSGGGGYNEQFF
TGCAGCGGGGGAGGGGGTTACAATGAGCAGTTCTTC
>-|TRBV14|once|TRBJ1-6
CASSLGGSYNSPLHF
TGTGCCAGCAGCCTCGGGGGTTCCTATAATTCACCCCTCCACTTT
>TRBD2|TRBV5-1|-|TRBJ2-5
CASGRGGGNQETQYF
TGCGCCAGCGGGCGCGGCGGGGGGAACCAAGAGACCCAGTACTTC
>-|TRBV4-3|-|TRBJ2-5
CASSQGGLPGETQYF
TGCGCCAGCAGCCAAGGGGGGCTCCCAGGAGAGACCCAGTACTTC
>-|TRBV6-1|-|TRBJ2-1
CASRARGNEQFF
TGTGCCAGCAGAGCCAGGGGCAATGAGCAGTTCTTC
>TRBD1|TRBV11-2|once|TRBJ1-2
CASSLFGRGPSKGDHIHTF
TGTGCCAGCAGCTTATTCGGCAGGGGGCCTTCAAAGGGAGACCACATACACACCTTC
>TRBD1|TRBV4-2|-|TRBJ1-3
CASSPQGAWGNTIYF
TGTGCCAGCAGCCCCCAGGGGGCGTGGGGAAACACCATATATTTT
>-|TRBV5-1|-|TRBJ2-2
CASSLGLASSNTGELFF
TGCGCCAGCAGCTTGGGCCTGGCTAGCAGTAACACCGGGGAGCTGTTTTTT
>-|TRBV5-1|-|TRBJ2-5
CASRLRTGQETQYF
TGCGCCAGCAGGCTTAGAACAGGCCAAGAGACCCAGTACTTC
>TRBD1|TRBV18|-|TRBJ2-7
CASSPLPGTAHYEQYF
TGTGCCAGCTCACCGCTACCCGGGACAGCTCACTACGAGCAGTACTTC
>-|TRBV2|few|TRBJ2-7
CASSRREQYF
TGTGCCAGCAGTCGCCGGGAGCAGTACTTC
>-|TRBV4-1|few|TRBJ1-5
CASSEKTISNQPQHF
TGCGCCAGCAGCGAAAAGACTATTAGCAATCAGCCCCAGCATTTT
>TRBD2|TRBV27|medium-sized|TRBJ2-2
CASRLLAGGPGELFF
TGTGCCAGCAGACTACTAGCGGGGGGTCCCGGGGAGCTGTTTTTT
>TRBD1|TRBV5-1|-|TRBJ1-2
CASSPFPQGAIGNYGYTF
TGCGCCAGCAGCCCGTTCCCCCAGGGGGCAATCGGTAACTATGGCTACACCTTC
>-|TRBV11-2|-|TRBJ1-4
CASSLVLSFNEKLFF
TGTGCCAGCAGCTTAGTGTTGTCTTTTAATGAAAAACTGTTTTTT
>-|TRBV2|-|TRBJ2-6
CASSAGHSGANVLTF
TGTGCCAGCAGTGCAGGGCACTCTGGGGCCAACGTCCTGACTTTC
>-|TRBV19|-|TRBJ2-2
CASSTQGFTGELFF
TGTGCCAGTAGTACACAGGGCTTTACCGGGGAGCTGTTTTTT
>-|TRBV5-1|-|TRBJ2-7
CASSLEPDEQYF
TGCGCCAGCAGCTTGGAACCGGACGAGCAGTACTTC
>TRBD1|TRBV7-2|-|TRBJ1-1
CASSSVQGIAFF
TGTGCCAGCAGCTCCGTACAGGGGATAGCTTTCTTT
>TRBD1|TRBV5-4|-|TRBJ1-1
CASSRDSEAFF
TGTGCCAGCAGCCGGGACAGTGAAGCTTTCTTT
>TRBD2|TRBV4-1|-|TRBJ2-7
CASSPRLAGRYEQYF
TGCGCCAGCAGCCCGCGACTAGCGGGACGGTACGAGCAGTACTTC
>TRBD2|TRBV4-1|few|TRBJ2-1
CASSQVDLGLAGYNEQFF
TGCGCCAGCAGCCAAGTCGACCTGGGACTAGCTGGGTACAATGAGCAGTTCTTC
>TRBD1|TRBV29-1|-|TRBJ2-5
CSVARDSQETQYF
TGCAGCGTGGCCCGGGACAGCCAAGAGACCCAGTACTTC
>-|TRBV2|once|TRBJ1-5
CASSLGTGGTPQHF
TGTGCCAGCAGCCTGGGGACCGGGGGGACGCCCCAGCATTTT
>TRBD1|TRBV4-3|once|TRBJ2-7
CASSQDPRQGFYEQYF
TGCGCCAGCAGCCAAGATCCCCGACAGGGGTTCTACGAGCAGTACTTC